This TCR beta chain stems from a study of shared clonotypes between healthy human individuals. Note on this clone: Antigen specificity is unknown.

Points from the study as a whole: Incomplete sequencing of sorted subsets was indicated by rarefaction despite large depth.

Sequencing was performed with immunoSEQ multiplex PCR; in TCRdb, only in-frame clones are kept and a portion is missing. In the table there are 2 million to 3 million clones, 85% to 95% of which are singletons. Germline lookup yields CDR1 MNHNY and CDR2 SVGAGI (reference sequence). Trimming cost V 9 bases and J 1 base, with 7 bases left between them. This CDR3 spans 13 amino acids. This receptor was taken from a young man in good health. Sequencing was performed on naive CD4+ T cells sorted from blood. Subset defined: CD45RA+ positively selected. This sequence joins TRBV6-6 and TRBJ1-6; D gene unclear. CDR3 sequence: CASAGSYNSPLHF. The CDR3 DNA is TGTGCCAGTGCGGGTTCCTATAATTCACCCCTCCACTTT.